This T cell receptor (beta chain) appears in the sequencing data of a study of OX40 agonist ivuxolimab in advanced cancers. Study-wide background: The mean age was roughly 60 years, ranging from about 20 to 90, with around four fifths of participants male. Points from the study as a whole: The study observed clonal expansion of CD4+ and CD8+ blood T cells by week 6 at 0.1 to 3.0 mg/kg. Nonresponders included some who also had low normalized T-cell clonal expansion.

Patients had blood sampled at baseline and again on cycle 4 day 1 and cycle 7 day 1. On this clone itself: Its antigen is unidentified.

The table came from immunoSEQ multiplex PCR; TCRdb's copy has only in-frame clones and leaves some out. Of about 58,000 clones in the sample, around 78% were seen once. J gave up 5 bases and V 4 bases, and 9 bases lay outside the gene matches. The germline gives CDR1 SEHNR, CDR2 FQNEAQ (reference sequence). This CDR3 is built from 15 residues. J is TRBJ1-1 and V is TRBV7-9; 8 bases are shared with TRBD1. Material: CD4+ or CD8+ T cells sorted from blood, obtained in a trial of the OX40 agonist ivuxolimab. This TCR was recovered from an adult with an advanced solid tumor such as melanoma, head and neck, liver or kidney cancer. The CDR3 region has the DNA TGTGCCAGCAGCTCCCCAGGGGGCGCAGAAACTGAAGCTTTCTTT. Its protein is CASSSPGGAETEAFF.